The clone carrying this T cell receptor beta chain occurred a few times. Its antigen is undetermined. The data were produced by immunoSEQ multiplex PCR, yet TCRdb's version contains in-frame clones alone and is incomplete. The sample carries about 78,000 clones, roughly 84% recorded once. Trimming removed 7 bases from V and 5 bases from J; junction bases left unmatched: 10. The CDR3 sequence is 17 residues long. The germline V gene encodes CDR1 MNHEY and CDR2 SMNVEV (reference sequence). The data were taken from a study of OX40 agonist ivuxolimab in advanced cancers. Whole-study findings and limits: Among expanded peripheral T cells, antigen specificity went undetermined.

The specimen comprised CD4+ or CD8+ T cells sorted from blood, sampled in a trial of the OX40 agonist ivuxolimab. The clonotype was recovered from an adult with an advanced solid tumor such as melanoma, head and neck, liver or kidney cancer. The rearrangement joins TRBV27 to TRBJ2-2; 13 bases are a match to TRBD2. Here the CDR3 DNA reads TGTGCCAGCAAAGAGCGGGGACTAGCGGGGTATACCGGGGAGCTGTTTTTT. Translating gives CASKERGLAGYTGELFF.